This entry lists 20 T cell receptor beta chains sequenced from one sample in a study of CD4 T cells in relation to SARS-CoV-2 and coronaviruses. The protocol was immunoSEQ multiplex PCR, while the TCRdb copy is restricted to in-frame clones and leaves out a portion. The table lists some 37,000 clones, around 80% of them singletons. Antigen specificity for these receptors is unknown. Material: memory CD4+ T cells from PBMCs, cultured in vitro. The receptors here all came from an adult with COVID-19.

The chain employs TRBV28 and TRBJ1-5; no reliable D call. V lost 10 bases and J 6 bases, leaving 10 bases between the germline ends. The CDR3 length is 11 residues. Per germline, CDR1 MDHEN and CDR2 SYDVKM. The CDR3 protein is CATGSRQPQHF. CDR3 sequence (DNA): TGTGCCACCGGGAGTCGTCAGCCCCAGCATTTT.

This clone appeared a single time. The chain uses TRBV6-6 and TRBJ2-7, with no clear D. CDR3 length equals 14 residues. The V gene lost 8 bases and the J gene lost 0 bases, with 14 bases spanning the gap. Germline CDR1 is MNHNY and CDR2 is SVGAGI (reference sequence). In nucleotides, the CDR3 is TGTGCCAGCTTCGACTCTCGTAGCTCCTACGAGCAGTACTTC. Translating gives CASFDSRSSYEQYF.

The chain couples TRBV14 to TRBJ2-7; 7 bases are shared with TRBD1. V lost 5 bases, J lost 4 bases, and 2 bases stayed unmatched. The germline gives CDR1 SGHDN, CDR2 FVKESK. CDR3 length equals 12 residues. The CDR3 loop is CASSSQGYEQYF. CDR3 nucleotide sequence: TGTGCCAGCAGCTCACAGGGGTACGAGCAGTACTTC.

The chain recombines TRBV6-5 with TRBJ2-7; 7 bases are shared with TRBD1. The CDR3 extends over 14 amino acids. V lost 1 base and J lost 0; bases outside the gene matches: 0. Germline loops: CDR1 MNHEY, CDR2 SVGAGI. CDR3 in amino acids: CASSYYRGSYEQYF. The CDR3 region has the DNA TGTGCCAGCAGTTACTACAGGGGCTCCTACGAGCAGTACTTC.

This clone has more than one count but fewer than ten. V usage is TRBV19 and J usage is TRBJ2-3, with a possible D match to TRBD1 (6 bases). V dropped 7 bases and J dropped 3 bases, with 20 bases sitting between them. Looked up from germline, CDR1 is LNHDA and CDR2 is SQIVND (reference sequence). CDR3 length: 16 amino acids. CDR3 DNA: TGTGCCAGTAAGGTACAAGGGGGAGTTGGAACAGATACGCAGTATTTT. Translating it yields CASKVQGGVGTDTQYF.

The gene calls are TRBV6-5 and TRBJ2-2; 12 bases fit TRBD2. V shed 6 bases, J shed 5 bases, and the junction held 4 bases outside the gene matches. The CDR3 is 15 residues long. The germline gives CDR1 MNHEY, CDR2 SVGAGI. CDR3 nucleotides: TGTGCCAGCAGAATGACTAGCGGGAGAACCGGGGAGCTGTTTTTT. Translating gives CASRMTSGRTGELFF.

The V call is TRBV3-1 (or the pseudogene TRBV3-2), the J call TRBJ1-4, with a weak D call TRBD1 (5 bases). V lost 0 bases to trimming and J lost 4 bases, with 9 bases between them. The CDR3 totals 15 residues. The germline V gene encodes CDR1 LGHDT and CDR2 YNNKEL (reference sequence). CDR3 amino acids: CASSQEGGFNEKLFF. The CDR3 bases are TGTGCCAGCAGCCAAGAGGGGGGGTTTAATGAAAAACTGTTTTTT.

The chain has TRBV9 and TRBJ2-1; D might be TRBD1 or TRBD2, each matching 6 bases. Germline CDR1 and CDR2: SGDLS and YYNGEE. The V end was cut by 0 bases, the J end by 4 bases, with 14 bases between. This CDR3 has 16 residues. The CDR3 DNA follows: TGTGCCAGCAGCGTAGGGATAGGGGGGAAATACAATGAGCAGTTCTTC. Residues: CASSVGIGGKYNEQFF. The full variable domain, with the rest looked up from reference TRBV9 and TRBJ2-1, is DSGVTQTPKHLITATGQRVTLRCSPRSGDLSVYWYQQSLDQGLQFLIQYYNGEERAKGNILERFSAQQFPDLHSELNLSSLELGDSALYFCASSVGIGGKYNEQFFGPGTRLTVL.

The chain is built from TRBV19 and TRBJ2-1; D is ambiguous. Trimming removed 2 bases at V and 8 bases at J, with 10 bases between. Germline loops: CDR1 LNHDA, CDR2 SQIVND (reference sequence). The CDR3 has 13 amino acids. The CDR3 loop is CASSITPIDEQFF. The CDR3 DNA follows: TGTGCCAGTAGTATAACCCCGATAGATGAGCAGTTCTTC.

V and J are TRBV4-1 and TRBJ2-1, with 7 bases aligning to TRBD2. Looked up from germline, CDR1 is MGHRA and CDR2 is YSYEKL. J lost 5 bases, V lost 4 bases, and 2 bases had no gene match. This CDR3 region has 13 residues. The CDR3 bases are TGCGCCAGCAGCCCAACTAGCGACAATGAGCAGTTCTTC. Amino acids: CASSPTSDNEQFF.

The CDR3 loop is CASSPSAGRTDTQYF. The CDR3 DNA is TGTGCCAGCAGTCCTTCGGCGGGCCGCACAGATACGCAGTATTTT. This sequence joins TRBV6-4 and TRBJ2-3; D possibly corresponds to TRBD2 (5 bases). With 5 bases removed from V and 1 base from J, the gap between germline ends came to 13 bases. Looked up from germline, CDR1 is MRHNA and CDR2 is SNTAGT. The CDR3 loop spans 15 amino acids.

The chain combines TRBV6-1 with TRBJ1-1; unclear D gene. Between the trimmed V and J ends, which lost 2 bases and 0 bases, there was a span of 4 bases. Germline lookup yields CDR1 MNHNS and CDR2 SASEGT. The CDR3 is 13 residues long. CDR3 DNA: TGTGCCAGCAGTGAATTTTTGAACACTGAAGCTTTCTTT. This sequence encodes CASSEFLNTEAFF.

The V call is TRBV30, the J call TRBJ1-2; a weak D match, TRBD1 (5 bases). Germline lookup yields CDR1 GTSNPN and CDR2 SVGIG (reference sequence). V gave up 8 bases and J gave up 6 bases, with 22 bases separating them. This CDR3 comprises 14 residues. CDR3 sequence: CARKRGPLGDGYTF. DNA of the CDR3: TGTGCCCGGAAGAGGGGTCCCCTTGGGGATGGCTACACCTTC.

The chain combines TRBV12-3 or TRBV12-4 with TRBJ1-5; D gene unclear. V was clipped by 3 bases and J by 6 bases, with 6 bases between them. This CDR3 is 12 amino acids long. CDR3 protein: CASSFSAQPQHF. The CDR3 bases are TGTGCCAGCAGTTTTTCAGCTCAGCCCCAGCATTTT.

The CDR3 DNA sequence: TGTGCCACCAGCAGAGAGGGGGGCTATGGCTACACCTTC. Translating gives CATSREGGYGYTF. V usage is TRBV15 and J usage is TRBJ1-2, with D possibly being TRBD1 (5 bases). Germline V gene sequence: CDR1 LNHNV, CDR2 YYDKDF (reference sequence). The CDR3 has 13 amino acids. Trimming took 0 bases from V and 4 from J, leaving 6 bases between them.

V usage is TRBV6-5 and J usage is TRBJ1-6; perhaps TRBD1 as D (5 bases). CDR3 size: 15 residues. With 6 bases removed from V and 3 bases from J, the gap between germline ends came to 12 bases. Germline CDR1 MNHEY, CDR2 SVGAGI. The DNA of the CDR3 is TGTGCCAGCAGCCGCGGACACCACTATAATTCACCCCTCCACTTT. It specifies CASSRGHHYNSPLHF.

J is TRBJ1-1 and V is TRBV7-8; 7 nucleotides align to TRBD1. CDR3 length: 15 residues. In germline, CDR1 is SGHVS, CDR2 FQNEAQ. V shed 5 bases and J 4 bases; nucleotides not matched to a gene: 10. DNA for the CDR3: TGTGCCAGCAGCGCTACCACAGGGGTCGGCACTGAAGCTTTCTTT. Its translation is CASSATTGVGTEAFF.

CDR3 region: CASRDSWNTGELFF. CDR3 nucleotide sequence: TGTGCCAGCAGGGACAGTTGGAACACCGGGGAGCTGTTTTTT. The chain combines TRBV7-9 with TRBJ2-2, with D perhaps TRBD1 (6 bases). The CDR3 covers 14 residues. Germline CDR1 is SEHNR and CDR2 is FQNEAQ (reference sequence). Trimming removed 6 bases from V and 1 base from J, with 9 bases in between.

V and J are TRBV5-5 and TRBJ2-2; TRBD1 matches 8 bases. This CDR3 spans 15 amino acids. Germline V gene sequence: CDR1 SGHKS, CDR2 YYEKEE (reference sequence). The V segment lost 2 bases and the J segment 7 bases; nucleotides outside the gene matches: 7. The DNA of the CDR3 is TGTGCCAGCAGCTTACACAGGGGGGTTCACGGGGAGCTGTTTTTT. This translates into CASSLHRGVHGELFF.

The J gene is TRBJ2-3, the V gene TRBV30, with TRBD2 matching over 8 bases. V was clipped by 4 bases and J by 5 bases; unmatched bases: 8. The germline CDR1 and CDR2 sequences are GTSNPN and SVGIG (reference sequence). The CDR3 runs 14 residues. In DNA, the CDR3 is TGTGCCTGGACTAAAGCGGGAGCGGGAGATACGCAGTATTTT. It specifies CAWTKAGAGDTQYF.